The present TCR beta chain was sequenced within a study of blood T cells in healthy people across ages. Study results and limitations: TCR beta diversity correlated strongly with naive T cell percentage. Unsorted PBMCs blocked a conclusive comparison of naive and antigen-experienced cells.

As to this clonotype: The antigen remains undetermined. A far larger clone lies a single base away; this is likely a read error.

PCR was performed a second time for about 7 to 12 cycles using a sample-barcoded 5' primer and a J-beta primer mix. TCRdb recomputed calls from the 5' RACE reads with MiXCR, one row per CDR3 protein. Among fewer than 650,000 distinct CDR3 sequences listed, about a quarter were seen once. This CDR3 has 11 residues. Trimming cost V 5 bases and J 2 bases, with 4 bases left between them. The V gene's germline CDR1 is MNHEY and CDR2 SVGEGT. The sample was also linked to a second study, of T cells of mothers and their children. That study reports: The study sampled a few healthy Caucasian mothers and their six children. Added by the second PCR's M1S primer were sample barcodes and 2-4 random nucleotides.

The TCR sequence derives from a boy aged 2 to 9 in good health. Material: blood. This sequence joins TRBV6-2 or TRBV6-3 and TRBJ2-7; D gene uncertain. CDR3 in amino acids: CASSDAYEQYF. The DNA for the CDR3 is TGTGCCAGCAGTGATGCCTACGAGCAGTACTTC.